These T cell receptor beta chains were read from a single sample in a study of blood T cell repertoires in COVID-19. TCRdb keeps only in-frame clones here, not all; method: immunoSEQ multiplex PCR. This table holds under 500,000 clones, around 89% found once. Sequenced: peripheral blood. These receptors were obtained from a woman under 40 with acute or convalescent COVID-19. The CDR3 runs from the conserved cysteine through the conserved F or W. A D gene is named only where the DNA matches it firmly.

CASSPRGSGTDTQYF | TRBV2 | NA
CASSLTQGWNQPQHF | TRBV5-1 | TRBD1
CSVEDRDKPGNTIYF | TRBV29-1 | NA
CAFNSYGNTEAFF | TRBV30 | NA
CASSHGLAYEQYF | TRBV4-1 | NA
CASSLSTGTYEQYF | TRBV5-1 | TRBD1
CASSYTTGSTFYGYTF | TRBV9 | NA
CASSRQGASYNEQFF | TRBV25-1 | TRBD1
CASSFLGGTEAFF | TRBV5-4 | NA
CASSPLRGDSNYGYTF | TRBV7-9 | NA
CASSWGQNTEAFF | TRBV2 | NA
CASSVGGTDYEQYF | TRBV9 | TRBD1
CASTERQGAGSSPLHF | TRBV6-1 | TRBD1
CASSIGPGNEQYF | TRBV19 | NA
CASSLAGYEQYF | TRBV11-2 | NA
CASRDIDGLSTDTQYF | TRBV4-1 | NA
CASSHSRGWRSGELFF | TRBV3-1/TRBV3-2 | NA
CASSAGTSGGNEQYF | TRBV2 | TRBD2
CASSIFTGINQPQHF | TRBV19 | NA
CASSLEGQGPNEQFF | TRBV5-1 | TRBD1
CASSSRYEQYF | TRBV19 | NA
CASRENTEAFF | TRBV10-1 | NA
CASSLGLSGYGYTF | TRBV19 | NA
CSVRTGGGLTKNIQYF | TRBV29-1 | TRBD1
CATSRDSSGETQYF | TRBV15 | TRBD2
CASSYSLAGETGELFF | TRBV6-2/TRBV6-3 | TRBD2
CASSQAGESHF | TRBV2 | NA
CASSQRPGQGPDTQYF | TRBV4-1 | TRBD1
CASSIGGGTEAFF | TRBV5-4 | NA
CASREKRGTGAYNEQFF | TRBV3-1/TRBV3-2 | TRBD1
CASSVGGTDTQYF | TRBV9 | NA
CAWTSSGGRGYGYTF | TRBV30 | TRBD1
CASSLFRDRGQETQYF | TRBV5-4 | TRBD1
CASLRILNEQFF | TRBV2 | NA
CASSPWDRSATNEKLFF | TRBV2 | TRBD1
CASNGGSGNTIYF | TRBV2 | NA
CAWSLTSGGLSANEQFF | TRBV30 | TRBD2
CASSEIGGGQPQHF | TRBV2 | NA
CASIFVAGGNEEQFF | TRBV9 | TRBD2
CASSYRDRVAGELFF | TRBV6-5 | TRBD1
CASALRGGPSYEQYF | TRBV27 | NA
CASSTFQWGYTF | TRBV6-6 | NA